The 10 T cell receptor beta chains below come from one sample, sequenced in a study of beta chain features in type 1 diabetes. The whole isolated RNA underwent reverse transcription, so sequencing captured expressed TCRB transcripts. Sequenced by immunoSEQ multiplex PCR; TCRdb stores in-frame clones only, minus some. The table lists fewer than 200,000 clones, less than 15% of them singletons. Sequenced input: central memory CD4+ T cells from blood. The receptors originated from a woman aged 18-35 years in good health.

V and J are TRBV30 and TRBJ2-5; 8 bases line up with TRBD1. Germline V gene sequence: CDR1 GTSNPN, CDR2 SVGIG (reference sequence). This CDR3 region has 12 residues. V trimming: 5 bases; J trimming: 4 bases; junction bases outside the gene matches: 3. Here the CDR3 reads CAWGQGAETQYF. DNA for the CDR3: TGTGCCTGGGGGCAGGGGGCAGAGACCCAGTACTTC. The entire variable domain, with the rest obtained from reference TRBV30 and TRBJ2-5, is as follows: SQTIHQWPATLVQPVGSPLSLECTVEGTSNPNLYWYRQAAGRGLQLLFYSVGIGQISSEVPQNLSASRPQDRQFILSSKKLLLSDSGFYLCAWGQGAETQYFGPGTRLLVL.

The CDR3 reads CASSPHGQGFGNTIYF. The CDR3 DNA is TGTGCCAGCAGCCCCCATGGACAGGGGTTTGGAAACACCATATATTTT. The genes are TRBV9 and TRBJ1-3; 9 positions match TRBD1. The CDR3 loop spans 16 amino acids. V dropped 4 bases and J dropped 3; count of bases not matched to a gene: 8. Germline V lookup: CDR1 SGDLS, CDR2 YYNGEE.

V and J are TRBV27 and TRBJ2-3; 9 bases line up with TRBD1. After removal of 4 bases from V and 2 bases from J, the junction contained 7 bases not matched to a gene. Germline loops: CDR1 MNHEY, CDR2 SMNVEV (reference sequence). This CDR3 region has 16 residues. The CDR3 coding sequence is TGTGCCAGCAGTTGGTACAGGGGGCTAAACACAGATACGCAGTATTTT. Translation: CASSWYRGLNTDTQYF.

This clone was found a few times. This chain links TRBV5-6 with TRBJ1-5; 7 bases line up with TRBD1. J was trimmed by 4 bases and V by 3 bases; bases with no gene match: 7. Germline V gene sequence: CDR1 SGHDT, CDR2 YYEEEE. The CDR3 runs to 15 residues. The CDR3 DNA reads as TGTGCCAGCAGCTGGGGACAGTCCCCTAATCAGCCCCAGCATTTT. Its protein is CASSWGQSPNQPQHF.

This clone was found a few times. J is TRBJ1-2 and V is TRBV28, with D possibly matching TRBD1 (5 bases). V was shortened by 10 bases and J by 8 bases, with 29 bases between the two germline ends. CDR3 length: 16 residues. Germline V CDR1 and CDR2: MDHEN, SYDVKM. This chain's CDR3 is CATFLPLVQGTRGYTF. Written as DNA, the CDR3 is TGTGCCACCTTCCTCCCTTTGGTGCAGGGCACAAGAGGCTACACCTTC.

In its sample, this clone was seen a few times. The chain links TRBV6-5 to TRBJ2-7, with TRBD1 as a possible D gene (6 bases). V lost 7 bases to trimming and J lost 2 bases, with 12 bases between them. Germline V gene data show CDR1 as MNHEY and CDR2 as SVGAGI. The CDR3 consists of 13 residues. CDR3 in DNA: TGTGCCAGCACTGTCACAGGGCCCTACGAGCAGTACTTC. Translating it yields CASTVTGPYEQYF.

This clone was detected a few times. V and J are TRBV7-2 and TRBJ2-7; perhaps TRBD2 as D (6 bases). V dropped 1 base and J dropped 9 bases, with 16 bases sitting between them. Germline values: CDR1 SGHTA, CDR2 FQGNSA. CDR3 size: 14 residues. The CDR3 coding sequence is TGTGCCAGCAGCTTAGGACTAGTGGCTGGGGGGCAGTACTTC. Its translation: CASSLGLVAGGQYF.

The table lists this clone with a few counts. The chain recombines TRBV4-3 with TRBJ2-1; a weak D match, TRBD1 (6 bases). With 0 bases removed from V and 5 bases from J, the gap between germline ends came to 11 bases. From germline, CDR1 is LGHNA and CDR2 YSLEER. This CDR3 has 15 residues. The CDR3 here is CASSQDWRTDNEQFF. CDR3 nucleotides: TGCGCCAGCAGCCAAGATTGGAGGACAGACAATGAGCAGTTCTTC.

This clone was seen more than once but under ten times. The rearrangement links TRBV10-2 to TRBJ2-5; 8 nucleotides align to TRBD2. The CDR3 consists of 15 residues. V was pared by 7 bases and J by 5 bases, with 12 bases of the junction left unmatched. CDR1 and CDR2 from the germline V gene are WSHSY and SAAADI. The CDR3 DNA reads as TGCGCCAGCACCGTAGCGGGAAATAGAGGGGAGACCCAGTACTTC. Its protein product is CASTVAGNRGETQYF.

This clone was picked up a small number of times. The chain carries TRBV29-1 and TRBJ1-3; D remains unclear. The CDR3 length is 13 residues. Trimming cost V 4 bases and J 2 bases, with 9 bases left between them. CDR1 is SQVTM, CDR2 ANQGSEA, per germline. This chain's CDR3 is CSVGAFAGNTIYF. The CDR3 nucleotides are TGCAGCGTTGGGGCGTTTGCTGGAAACACCATATATTTT.